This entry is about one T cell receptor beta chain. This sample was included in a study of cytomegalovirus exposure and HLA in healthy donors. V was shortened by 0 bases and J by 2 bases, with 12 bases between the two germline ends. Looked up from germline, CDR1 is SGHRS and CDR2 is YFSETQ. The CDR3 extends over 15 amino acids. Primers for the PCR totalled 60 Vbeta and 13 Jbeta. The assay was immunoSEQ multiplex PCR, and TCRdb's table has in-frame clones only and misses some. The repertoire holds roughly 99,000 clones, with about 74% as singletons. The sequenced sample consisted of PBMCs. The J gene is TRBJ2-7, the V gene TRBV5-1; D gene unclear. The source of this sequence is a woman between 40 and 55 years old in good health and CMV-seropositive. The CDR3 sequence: CASSLAGTVPYEQYF. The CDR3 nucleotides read TGCGCCAGCAGCTTGGCCGGTACAGTCCCCTACGAGCAGTACTTC.